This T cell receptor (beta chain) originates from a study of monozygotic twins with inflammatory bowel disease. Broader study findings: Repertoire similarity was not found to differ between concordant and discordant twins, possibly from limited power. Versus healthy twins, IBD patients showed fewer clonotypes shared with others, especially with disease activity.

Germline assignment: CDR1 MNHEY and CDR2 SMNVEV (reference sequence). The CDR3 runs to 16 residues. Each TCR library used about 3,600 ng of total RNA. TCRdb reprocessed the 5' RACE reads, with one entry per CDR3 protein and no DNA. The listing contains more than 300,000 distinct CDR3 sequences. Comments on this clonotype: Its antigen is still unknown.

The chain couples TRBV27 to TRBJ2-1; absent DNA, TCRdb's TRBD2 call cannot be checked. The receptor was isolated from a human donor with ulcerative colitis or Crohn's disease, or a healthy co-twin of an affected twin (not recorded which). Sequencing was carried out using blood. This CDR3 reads CASSLIAGGPYNEQFF.